The entry that follows covers one TCR beta chain sequence. Only in-frame clones appear in the TCRdb table, and some are missing; sequencing was by immunoSEQ multiplex PCR. The table records 15,000 to 25,000 clones, about 93% of them present only once. The CDR3 is made up of 15 amino acids. Germline values: CDR1 LNHDA, CDR2 SQIVND (reference sequence). Between the trimmed V and J ends, which lost 6 bases and 1 base, there was a span of 13 bases. The record originates from a study of T cells in localized non-small cell lung cancer. The chain recombines TRBV19 with TRBJ1-5; D perhaps matches TRBD1 (5 bases). The material was peripheral blood, obtained before any cancer treatment. The origin of this receptor is a male donor at least 60 years old with stage I squamous cell lung carcinoma. The CDR3 nucleotides are TGTGCCAGTAGCCTAGGGGTAGCGAGCAATCAGCCCCAGCATTTT. Translating gives CASSLGVASNQPQHF.